The clone carrying this T cell receptor beta chain showed up just a few times. The data were obtained in a study of blood T cells in healthy people across ages. Germline V CDR1 and CDR2: MGHRA, YSYEKL. The trim removed 4 bases at V and 5 bases at J, leaving 5 bases unmatched. The CDR3 has 15 amino acids. Alongside a J-beta primer mix, a sample-barcoded 5' primer served in a second PCR lasting about 7 to 12 cycles. One entry per CDR3 protein, called by TCRdb with MiXCR from the 5' RACE reads. Of 1.2 million to 1.5 million distinct CDR3 sequences in the sample, around two fifths were seen once. Sequences were obtained from blood. The receptor's source is a young woman in good health. This chain links TRBV4-1 with TRBJ2-5; the match to TRBD2 covers 12 bases. The CDR3 sequence: CASSPTSGSYETQYF. The CDR3 nucleotides read TGCGCCAGCAGCCCGACTAGCGGGAGCTATGAGACCCAGTACTTC.